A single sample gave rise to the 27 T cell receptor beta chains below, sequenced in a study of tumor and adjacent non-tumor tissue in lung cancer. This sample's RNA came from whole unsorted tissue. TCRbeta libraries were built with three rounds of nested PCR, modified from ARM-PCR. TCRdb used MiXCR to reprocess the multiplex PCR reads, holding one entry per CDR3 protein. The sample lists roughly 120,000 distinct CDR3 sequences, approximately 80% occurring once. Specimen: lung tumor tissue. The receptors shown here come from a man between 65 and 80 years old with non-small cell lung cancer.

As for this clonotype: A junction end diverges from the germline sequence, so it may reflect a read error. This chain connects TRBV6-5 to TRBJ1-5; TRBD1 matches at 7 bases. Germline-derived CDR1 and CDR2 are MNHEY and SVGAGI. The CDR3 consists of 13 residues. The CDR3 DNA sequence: TGTGCCAGCAGAGACAGGGCTGGGCAGCCCCGGTATTTT. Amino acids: CASRDRAGQPRYF.

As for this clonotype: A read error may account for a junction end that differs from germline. CDR3 in DNA: TGTGCCAGCTGGGAGGGTGGCTATGGTTACACCTTC. Translated: CASWEGGYGYTF. The genes are TRBV6-5 and TRBJ1-2; unclear D gene. In germline, CDR1 is MNHEY, CDR2 SVGAGI. This CDR3 contains 12 residues.

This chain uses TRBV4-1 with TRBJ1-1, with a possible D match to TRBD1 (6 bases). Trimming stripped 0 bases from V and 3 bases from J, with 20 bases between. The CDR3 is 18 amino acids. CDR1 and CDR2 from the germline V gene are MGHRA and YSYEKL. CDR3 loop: CASSQDCVDRWQYTEAFF. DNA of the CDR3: TGCGCCAGCAGCCAAGACTGTGTCGACAGGTGGCAATACACTGAAGCTTTCTTT.

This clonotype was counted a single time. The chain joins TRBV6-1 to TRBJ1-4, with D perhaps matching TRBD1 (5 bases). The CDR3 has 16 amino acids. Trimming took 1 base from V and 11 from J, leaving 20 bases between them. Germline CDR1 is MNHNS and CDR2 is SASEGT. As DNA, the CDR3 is TGTGCCAGCAGTGAAGTGTGTTTAGGGGCAGATCATAAACTGTTTTTT. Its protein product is CASSEVCLGADHKLFF.

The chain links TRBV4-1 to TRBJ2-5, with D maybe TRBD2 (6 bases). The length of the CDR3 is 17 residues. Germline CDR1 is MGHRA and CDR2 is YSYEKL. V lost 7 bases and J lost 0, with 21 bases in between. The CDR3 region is CASNQDHNGGDQETQYF. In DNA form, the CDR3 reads TGCGCCAGCAACCAGGACCATAACGGGGGAGACCAAGAGACCCAGTACTTC.

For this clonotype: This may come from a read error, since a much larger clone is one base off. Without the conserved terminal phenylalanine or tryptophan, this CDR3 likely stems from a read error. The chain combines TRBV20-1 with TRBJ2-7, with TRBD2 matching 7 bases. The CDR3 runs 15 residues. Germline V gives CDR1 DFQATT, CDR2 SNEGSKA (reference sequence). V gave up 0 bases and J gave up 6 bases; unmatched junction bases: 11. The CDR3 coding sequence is TGCAGTGCTAGAGATTATGGGAGCGGGGTAGGCGAGCAGTACTTA. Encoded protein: CSARDYGSGVGEQYL.

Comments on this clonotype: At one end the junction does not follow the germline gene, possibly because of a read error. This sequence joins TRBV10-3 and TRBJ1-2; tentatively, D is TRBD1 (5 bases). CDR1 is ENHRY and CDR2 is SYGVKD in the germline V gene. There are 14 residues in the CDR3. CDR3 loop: CAISKSGSCMSYTF. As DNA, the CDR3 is TGTGCCATCAGTAAGTCAGGGTCTTGTATGAGCTATACCTTC.

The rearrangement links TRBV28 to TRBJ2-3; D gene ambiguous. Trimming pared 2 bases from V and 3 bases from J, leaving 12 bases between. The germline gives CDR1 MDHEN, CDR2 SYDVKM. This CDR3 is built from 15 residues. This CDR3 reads CASSLNSRMTDTQYF. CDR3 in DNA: TGTGCCAGCAGTTTAAATAGCAGGATGACAGATACGCAGTATTTT.

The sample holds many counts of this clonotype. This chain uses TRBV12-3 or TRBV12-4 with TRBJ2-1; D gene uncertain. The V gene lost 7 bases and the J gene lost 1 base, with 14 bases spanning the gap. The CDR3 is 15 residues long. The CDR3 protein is CASTPNWGSYNEQFF. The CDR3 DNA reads TGTGCCAGCACCCCAAACTGGGGTTCCTACAATGAGCAGTTCTTC.

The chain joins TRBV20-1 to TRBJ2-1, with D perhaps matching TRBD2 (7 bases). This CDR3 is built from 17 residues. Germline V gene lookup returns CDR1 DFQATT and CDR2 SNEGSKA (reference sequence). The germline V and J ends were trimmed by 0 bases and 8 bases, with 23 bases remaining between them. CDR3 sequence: CSARDPGGGAGWDEQFF. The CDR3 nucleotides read TGCAGTGCTAGAGACCCCGGTGGGGGGGCCGGTTGGGATGAGCAGTTCTTC.

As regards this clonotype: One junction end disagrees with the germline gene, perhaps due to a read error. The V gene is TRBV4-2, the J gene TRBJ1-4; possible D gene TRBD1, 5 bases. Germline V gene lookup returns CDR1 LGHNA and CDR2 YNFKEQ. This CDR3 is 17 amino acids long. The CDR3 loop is CASSQVPLGVASEKLLF. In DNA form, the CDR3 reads TGTGCCAGCAGCCAAGTACCTTTGGGGGTAGCTAGTGAAAAACTGTTATTT.

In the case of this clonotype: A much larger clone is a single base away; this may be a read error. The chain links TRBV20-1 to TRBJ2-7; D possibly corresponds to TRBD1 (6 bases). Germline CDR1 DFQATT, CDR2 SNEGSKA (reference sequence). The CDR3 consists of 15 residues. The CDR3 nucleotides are TGCAGTTCTAGAGAGCCAGGGGCCCCTTCCTACGAGCAGTACTTC. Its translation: CSSREPGAPSYEQYF.

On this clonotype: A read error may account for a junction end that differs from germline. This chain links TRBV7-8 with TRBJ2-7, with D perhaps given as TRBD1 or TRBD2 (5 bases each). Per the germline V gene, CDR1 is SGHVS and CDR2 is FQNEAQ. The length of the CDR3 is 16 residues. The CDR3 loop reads CTSSSRRHGGSYEQYF. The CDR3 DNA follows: TGTACCAGCAGCTCCCGTCGGCATGGGGGTTCCTACGAGCAGTACTTC.

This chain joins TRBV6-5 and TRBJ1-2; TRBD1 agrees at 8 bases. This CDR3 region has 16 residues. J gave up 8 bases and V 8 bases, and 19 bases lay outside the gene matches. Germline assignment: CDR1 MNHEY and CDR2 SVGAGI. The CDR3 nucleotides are TGTGCCAGCGGTTGGATGCGGTGCGGGACAGGTGGAGGCTACACCTTC. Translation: CASGWMRCGTGGGYTF.

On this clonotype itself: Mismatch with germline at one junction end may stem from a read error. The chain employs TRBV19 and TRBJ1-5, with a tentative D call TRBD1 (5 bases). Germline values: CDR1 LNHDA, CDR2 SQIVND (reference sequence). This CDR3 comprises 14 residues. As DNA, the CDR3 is TGTGCCAGTAGGCTCGGGGGTAGCCATCAGCCCCAGCATTTT. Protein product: CASRLGGSHQPQHF.

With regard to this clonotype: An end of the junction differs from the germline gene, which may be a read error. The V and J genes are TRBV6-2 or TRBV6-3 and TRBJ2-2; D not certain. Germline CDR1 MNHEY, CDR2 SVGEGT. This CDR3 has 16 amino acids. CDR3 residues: CTSNSSDGQDTGELFF. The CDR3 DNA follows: TGTACCAGCAATTCCTCAGACGGCCAAGACACGGGGGAGCTGTTTTTT.

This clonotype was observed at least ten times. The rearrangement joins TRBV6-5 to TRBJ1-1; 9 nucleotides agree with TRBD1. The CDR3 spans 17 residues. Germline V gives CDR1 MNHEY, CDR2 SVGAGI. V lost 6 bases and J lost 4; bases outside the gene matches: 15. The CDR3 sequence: CASRQTQDRGWGTEAFF. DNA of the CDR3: TGTGCCAGCAGGCAAACCCAGGACAGGGGATGGGGCACTGAAGCTTTCTTT.

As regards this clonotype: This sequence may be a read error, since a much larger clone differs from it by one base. The CDR3 DNA reads TGTGCCAGCAGTCAAGCGGGAGATCGTTACAATGAGCGGTTCTTC. Its protein is CASSQAGDRYNERFF. This chain uses TRBV28 with TRBJ2-1; 8 positions agree with TRBD2. Germline-derived CDR1 and CDR2 are MDHEN and SYDVKM. This CDR3 has 15 residues.

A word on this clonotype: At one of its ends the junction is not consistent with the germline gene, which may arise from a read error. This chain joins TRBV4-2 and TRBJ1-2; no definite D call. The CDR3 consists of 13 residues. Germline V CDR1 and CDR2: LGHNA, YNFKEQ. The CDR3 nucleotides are TGTGCCAGCAGCCAATATGGGGTTAGTGGTTACATCTTC. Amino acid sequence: CASSQYGVSGYIF.

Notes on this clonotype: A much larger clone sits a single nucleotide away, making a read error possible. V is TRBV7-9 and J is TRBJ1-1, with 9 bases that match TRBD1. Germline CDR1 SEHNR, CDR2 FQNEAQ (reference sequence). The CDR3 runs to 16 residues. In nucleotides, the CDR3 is TGTGCCAACAGCGCCGGGACAGGGCCAATGAACACTGAAGCTTTCTTT. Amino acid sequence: CANSAGTGPMNTEAFF. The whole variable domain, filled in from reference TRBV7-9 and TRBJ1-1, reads DTGVSQNPRHKITKRGQNVTFRCDPISEHNRLYWYRQTLGQGPEFLTYFQNEAQLEKSRLLSDRFSAERPKGSFSTLEIQRTEQGDSAMYLCANSAGTGPMNTEAFFGQGTRLTVV.

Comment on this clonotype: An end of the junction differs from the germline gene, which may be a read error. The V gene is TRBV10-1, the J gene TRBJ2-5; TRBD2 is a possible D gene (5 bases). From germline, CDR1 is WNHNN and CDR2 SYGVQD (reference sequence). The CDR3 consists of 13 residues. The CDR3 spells CASREHIPGSRYF. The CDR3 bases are TGCGCCAGCCGTGAGCACATCCCGGGGTCCCGGTACTTC.

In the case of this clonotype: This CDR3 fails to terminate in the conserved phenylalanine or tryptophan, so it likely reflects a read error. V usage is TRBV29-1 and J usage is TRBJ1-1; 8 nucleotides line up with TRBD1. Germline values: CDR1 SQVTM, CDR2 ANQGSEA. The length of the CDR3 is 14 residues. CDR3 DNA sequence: TGCAGTGTCTTCGGACAGGGAACTAGAACTGAAGCTTTCATT. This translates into CSVFGQGTRTEAFI.

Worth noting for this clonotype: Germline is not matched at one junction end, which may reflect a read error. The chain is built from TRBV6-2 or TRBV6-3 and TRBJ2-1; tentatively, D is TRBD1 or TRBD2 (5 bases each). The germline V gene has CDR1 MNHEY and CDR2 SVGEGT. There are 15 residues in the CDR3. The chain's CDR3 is CASNPGPGNTNEQFF. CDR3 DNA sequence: TGCGCCAGCAATCCGGGACCAGGCAATACCAATGAGCAGTTCTTC.

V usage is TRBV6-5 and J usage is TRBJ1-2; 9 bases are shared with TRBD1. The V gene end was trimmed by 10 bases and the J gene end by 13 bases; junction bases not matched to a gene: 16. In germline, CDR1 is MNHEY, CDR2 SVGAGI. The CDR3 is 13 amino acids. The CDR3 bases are TGTGCCATCAGAGCTGGGACAGGGAATGGTTGCACCTTC. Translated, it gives CAIRAGTGNGCTF.

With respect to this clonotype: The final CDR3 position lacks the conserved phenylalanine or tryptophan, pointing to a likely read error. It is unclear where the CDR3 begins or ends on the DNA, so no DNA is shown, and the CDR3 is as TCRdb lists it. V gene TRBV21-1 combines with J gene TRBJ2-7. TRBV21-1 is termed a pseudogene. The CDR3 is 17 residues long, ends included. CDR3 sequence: CVSSNLTGPAAYYEQYL.

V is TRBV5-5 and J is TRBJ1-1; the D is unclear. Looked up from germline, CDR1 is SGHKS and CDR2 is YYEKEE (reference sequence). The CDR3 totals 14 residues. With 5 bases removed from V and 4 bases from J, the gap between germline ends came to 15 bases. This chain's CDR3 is CASSVDPQPTEAFF. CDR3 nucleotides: TGTGCCAGCAGTGTGGACCCCCAGCCCACTGAAGCTTTCTTT.

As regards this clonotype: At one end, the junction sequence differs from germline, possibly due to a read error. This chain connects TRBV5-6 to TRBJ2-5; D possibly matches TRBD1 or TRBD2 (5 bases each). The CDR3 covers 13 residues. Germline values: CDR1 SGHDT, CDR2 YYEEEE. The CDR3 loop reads CVSSPGPVETQYF. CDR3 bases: TGTGTCAGCAGCCCGGGACCGGTCGAGACACAGTACTTC.